The TCR beta chain under discussion was sequenced for a study of blood T cell repertoires in COVID-19. J lost 5 bases, V lost 0 bases, and 3 bases had no gene match. Germline CDR1 is LNHNV and CDR2 is YYDKDF (reference sequence). This CDR3 comprises 16 residues. Sequencing was performed with immunoSEQ multiplex PCR; in TCRdb, only in-frame clones are kept and a portion is missing. The sample contains 200,000 to 250,000 clones, under 90% of which appear only once. This chain links TRBV15 with TRBJ2-5, with 13 positions matching TRBD2. The source material was peripheral blood. This receptor was identified in a woman aged 60 to 75 who had recovered from COVID-19. This CDR3 reads CATSRDTSGGAETQYF. The DNA of the CDR3 is TGTGCCACCAGCAGAGATACTAGCGGGGGGGCGGAGACCCAGTACTTC.